Listed below are T cell receptor beta chains from one sample, sequenced in a study of shared clonotypes between healthy human individuals. The table came from immunoSEQ multiplex PCR; TCRdb's copy has only in-frame clones and leaves some out. The data contain about 2 million clones, about 95% of them singletons. What was sequenced was naive CD8+ T cells sorted from blood. These receptors were obtained from a man in his late teens or twenties in good health. Both conserved end residues are part of each CDR3. Fields, in order: V gene, D gene, J gene, CDR3 protein. The D gene is left open where the match is weak.

TRBV5-1	-	TRBJ2-1	CASSLAFQPHVGYNEQFF
TRBV25-1	-	TRBJ2-7	CASSYTGWEQYF
TRBV15	TRBD1	TRBJ1-1	CATGQGTEAFF
TRBV18	-	TRBJ1-2	CASSPPVPISNGHDTPYYGYTF
TRBV6-6	TRBD2	TRBJ2-3	CASSYLRTSGDTQYF
TRBV7-9	TRBD1	TRBJ1-1	CASGTGAMNTEAFF
TRBV6-5	-	TRBJ1-6	CASSRDGKNSPLHF
TRBV6-5	-	TRBJ2-5	CASSYPGGKGTQYF
TRBV11-2	-	TRBJ2-3	CASTDWTETTDTQYF
TRBV13	TRBD1	TRBJ2-1	CASSNSDGTDYNEQFF
TRBV9	-	TRBJ2-7	CASSSLVSEQYF
TRBV14	TRBD1	TRBJ2-7	CASSAGQGALRGEQYF
TRBV7-6	-	TRBJ2-7	CASSLARAYEQYF
TRBV2	-	TRBJ1-2	CASSGEGRGYTF
TRBV10-3	-	TRBJ1-1	CAISDSFIEGNMNTEAFF
TRBV5-8	-	TRBJ1-5	CASSLLGTESNQPQHF
TRBV4-1	TRBD2	TRBJ2-7	CASSQALAGGFYEQYF
TRBV7-9	-	TRBJ1-3	CASSLSQSGNTIYF
TRBV4-3	-	TRBJ2-2	CASSQESDGSPTGELFF
TRBV27	-	TRBJ2-5	CASCQGRYPGETQYF
TRBV6-6	-	TRBJ2-7	CASSLNGYEQYF
TRBV30	-	TRBJ2-7	CAWNIYPDEQYF
TRBV7-6	-	TRBJ1-1	CASSLTAMNTEAFF
TRBV4-1	TRBD1	TRBJ1-1	CASSPLAGGRTEAFF
TRBV28	-	TRBJ2-1	CASSLRRVVGYNEQFF
TRBV25-1	-	TRBJ1-3	CASSEFGMGNTIYF
TRBV13	TRBD2	TRBJ2-5	CASSLLRGDYQETQYF
TRBV30	-	TRBJ2-2	CAWSVGLNTGELFF
TRBV4-2	-	TRBJ1-1	CASSQGGRTEAFF
TRBV9	TRBD2	TRBJ2-3	CASSVYGRVPTDTQYF
TRBV5-6	-	TRBJ1-2	CASSSDSYGYTF
TRBV11-2	TRBD2	TRBJ2-1	CASKTSYNNEQFF
TRBV9	-	TRBJ2-3	CASSVRREIGTDTQYF
TRBV4-3	-	TRBJ1-2	CASSQDAGNYGYTF
TRBV30	TRBD2	TRBJ2-1	CAWSVSGVSDEQFF
TRBV19	-	TRBJ1-6	CASRVWGGKDSPLHF
TRBV30	-	TRBJ1-5	CAWSVGHASNQPQHF
TRBV19	TRBD1	TRBJ1-1	CASSPLTGGNTEAFF
TRBV11-2	-	TRBJ2-1	CASSLMGPRDEQFF
TRBV28	TRBD1	TRBJ1-2	CASSGQGGAYGYTF
TRBV6-1	TRBD1	TRBJ1-2	CASSEAGTGYGYTF
TRBV27	TRBD2	TRBJ2-1	CASHLGTSGAPYNEQFF
TRBV7-9	-	TRBJ1-5	CASSFPDQPQHF
TRBV29-1	-	TRBJ1-2	CSVVRGTDYGYTF
TRBV9	-	TRBJ1-6	CASSEGGSSYNSPLHF
TRBV2	-	TRBJ1-1	CASGEMNTEAFF
TRBV11-3	-	TRBJ2-7	CASSSDGYEQYF
TRBV4-1	-	TRBJ1-2	CASSQIGVDYGYTF
TRBV29-1	TRBD1	TRBJ2-7	CSVVGRGQGTYEQYF
TRBV7-9	-	TRBJ2-7	CASSLSTGHGSLEQYF
TRBV7-9	TRBD1	TRBJ1-2	CASSSDRVVRDYGYTF
TRBV2	-	TRBJ2-7	CASREWYEQYF
TRBV4-2	TRBD2	TRBJ2-3	CASSQEPLAGYTDTQYF
TRBV5-6	-	TRBJ2-7	CASSPGGSYEQYF
TRBV25-1	TRBD2	TRBJ2-5	CASSEGVQGGETQYF
TRBV13	-	TRBJ1-1	CASSLVTGLNTEAFF
TRBV6-5	-	TRBJ2-7	CASSYSTGLHSYEQYF